These T cell receptor beta chains were read from a single sample in a study of blood T cell repertoires in COVID-19. Here immunoSEQ multiplex PCR was the method, and the copy in TCRdb shows in-frame clones only, minus some. The data show some 260,000 clones, roughly nine tenths seen once. Sequencing used peripheral blood. These receptors were collected from a man between 18 and 35 years old with active or convalescent COVID-19. The CDR3 runs from the conserved cysteine through the conserved F or W. The D gene is left open where the match is weak. Clone size is shown for a subset of rows, as once, few, many or a class of expanded clone.

>-|TRBV5-4|TRBD2|TRBJ2-2
TGTGCCAGCAGCTTGGGACTAGCGGGTAACACCGGGGAGCTGTTTTTT
CASSLGLAGNTGELFF
>-|TRBV28|TRBD1|TRBJ1-6
TGTGCTTTGGGGGCAGGGGGCTATTCACCCCTCCACTTT
CALGAGGYSPLHF
>-|TRBV5-4|TRBD2|TRBJ2-7
TGTGCCAGCAGCTTGTACAAGGGGACTAGCGGGAGGCACGAGCAGTACTTC
CASSLYKGTSGRHEQYF
>-|TRBV2|TRBD1|TRBJ1-5
TGTGCCAGCAGTACCCTCCGGGACAGCTCTAATCAGCCCCAGCATTTT
CASSTLRDSSNQPQHF
>-|TRBV5-6|-|TRBJ2-7
TGTGCCAGCAGCTTGGCTAACTACGAGCAGTACTTC
CASSLANYEQYF
>-|TRBV3-1/TRBV3-2|-|TRBJ2-1
TGTGCCAGCAGCCCAGACCGATCCGGGGATGAGCAGTTCTTC
CASSPDRSGDEQFF
>-|TRBV11-3|TRBD1|TRBJ2-3
TGTGCCAGCAGCATTACCGGGACAGGGGCGGATACGCAGTATTTT
CASSITGTGADTQYF
>-|TRBV7-9|TRBD1|TRBJ2-4
TGTGCCAGCAGCTCGACGGACAGGGGAGTTTCCAAAAACATTCAGTACTTC
CASSSTDRGVSKNIQYF
>-|TRBV5-1|-|TRBJ2-3
TGCGCCAGCAGCTTTACGGGAAGGTCAGATACGCAGTATTTT
CASSFTGRSDTQYF
>-|TRBV7-2|-|TRBJ2-7
TGTGCCAGCAGCTTGGACTCGCGCGAGCAGTACTTC
CASSLDSREQYF
>-|TRBV5-1|-|TRBJ2-6
TGCGCCAGCAGCTTGGCCGGTTACGGGGCCAACGTCCTGACTTTC
CASSLAGYGANVLTF
>-|TRBV9|-|TRBJ2-3
TGTGCCAGCAGCGTAGCCGACTCCCTTGATACGCAGTATTTT
CASSVADSLDTQYF
>-|TRBV10-2|-|TRBJ1-1
TGCGCCAGCAGTGAGTTAAGGAGTGAAGCGGAAGCTTTCTTT
CASSELRSEAEAFF
>-|TRBV11-2|-|TRBJ2-7
TGTGCCAGCAACATGAACTCGGGTCAGGAGCAGTACTTC
CASNMNSGQEQYF
>-|TRBV28|-|TRBJ2-2
TGTGCCAGCACCCTACGTCCCAACACCGGGGAGCTGTTTTTT
CASTLRPNTGELFF
>-|TRBV5-5|TRBD1|TRBJ1-2
TGTGCCAGCAGCCCGGTCCCTAGGACAGGGAGCTATGGCTACACCTTC
CASSPVPRTGSYGYTF
>-|TRBV30|-|TRBJ1-1
TGTGCCTGGGACAGACAGAACACTGAAGCTTTCTTT
CAWDRQNTEAFF
>-|TRBV10-2|-|TRBJ2-3
TGCGCCAGCAGTGAGCTCAGGGGAGATACGCAGTATTTT
CASSELRGDTQYF
>-|TRBV3-1/TRBV3-2|TRBD2|TRBJ2-1
TGTGCCAGCAGCCCGGGCCAGCGGGGGGTTTCGAGCTCCTACAATGAGCAGTTCTTC
CASSPGQRGVSSSYNEQFF
>-|TRBV2|TRBD1|TRBJ2-7
TGTGCCAGCAGTGAGGGGACAGGCAAATACGAGCAGTACTTC
CASSEGTGKYEQYF
>-|TRBV4-3|TRBD1|TRBJ2-1
TGCGCCAGCAGCCAAGGGCCTGGGACAGGGCAGCAGTTCTTC
CASSQGPGTGQQFF
>-|TRBV4-3|TRBD2|TRBJ2-3
TGCGCCAGCAGCCAGAAGGCGGGGGGGTTGCAGTATTTT
CASSQKAGGLQYF
>-|TRBV6-2/TRBV6-3|-|TRBJ2-3
TGTGCCAGCAGTGGGCGTACAGATACGCAGTATTTT
CASSGRTDTQYF
>-|TRBV2|-|TRBJ1-2
TGTGCCAGCAGGGCCAGGGTTCCAAACTATGGCTACACCTTC
CASRARVPNYGYTF
>-|TRBV7-9|-|TRBJ1-1
TGTGCCAGCAGCTTAAATCGGGACACTGAAGCTTTCTTT
CASSLNRDTEAFF
>-|TRBV12-3/TRBV12-4|-|TRBJ1-2
TGTGCCAGCAGTTTATCGGGGGGCTACACCTTC
CASSLSGGYTF
>-|TRBV27|TRBD2|TRBJ2-3
TGTGCCAGCAGTTCACTAGCGGGGGTACTCACAGATACGCAGTATTTT
CASSSLAGVLTDTQYF
>-|TRBV5-4|-|TRBJ2-6
TGTGCCAGTGAGCTGTCAGGGGCCAACGTCCTGACTTTC
CASELSGANVLTF
>-|TRBV19|-|TRBJ1-4
TGTGCCAGTAGTATCGTACAGGGAGCAATTGAAAAACTGTTTTTT
CASSIVQGAIEKLFF
>-|TRBV7-2|TRBD1|TRBJ1-5
TGTGCCAGCAGCTGGGGACAGAGCAATCAGCCCCAGCATTTT
CASSWGQSNQPQHF
>-|TRBV18|TRBD1|TRBJ1-1
TGTGCCAGCTCACCTATTGGACAGGGAACTGAAGCTTTCTTT
CASSPIGQGTEAFF
>-|TRBV29-1|TRBD1|TRBJ1-2
TGCAGCGTGGGGACAGGGATGGAAGGCTACACCTTC
CSVGTGMEGYTF
>once|TRBV30|TRBD1|TRBJ1-1
TGTGCCTGGGACAGGGGGCGAGGTACTGAAGCTTTCTTT
CAWDRGRGTEAFF
>-|TRBV9|-|TRBJ2-1
TGTGCCAGCAGCGTAGCGGGGGCTAGCGGTATTTCCTACAATGAGCAGTTCTTC
CASSVAGASGISYNEQFF
>-|TRBV28|-|TRBJ1-6
TGTGCCAGCAGTTTGCGCTCCTATAATTCACCCCTCCACTTT
CASSLRSYNSPLHF
>-|TRBV29-1|TRBD2|TRBJ2-1
TGCAGCACCACTAGCGGGAGGAGTGAGCAGTTCTTC
CSTTSGRSEQFF
>-|TRBV7-2|TRBD2|TRBJ2-1
TGTGCCAGCAGCTTAAACGGGGGGGCTCGTTATGAGCAGTTCTTC
CASSLNGGARYEQFF
>-|TRBV4-3|-|TRBJ1-5
TGCGCCAGCAGCCAAGATCGCGGGACGGGGCCCCAGCATTTT
CASSQDRGTGPQHF
>-|TRBV9|TRBD2|TRBJ2-1
TGTGCCAGCAGCGTGGGACTAGCGAGCTCTCGGTTCTTC
CASSVGLASSRFF
>-|TRBV2|-|TRBJ1-1
TGTGCCAGCAGCGACGACATGAACACTGAAGCTTTCTTT
CASSDDMNTEAFF
>-|TRBV30|TRBD1|TRBJ1-2
TGTGCCTGTCAGGGGGCTGGCTATGGCTACACCTTC
CACQGAGYGYTF
>-|TRBV28|TRBD1|TRBJ1-2
TGTGCCAGCAGGGGCGGACAGGGGCGCTACTACTATGGCTACACCTTC
CASRGGQGRYYYGYTF
>-|TRBV14|-|TRBJ2-4
TGTGCCAGCAGCCCCTGGGGCGGCTTAAACATTCAGTACTTC
CASSPWGGLNIQYF
>-|TRBV7-3|TRBD2|TRBJ2-1
TGTGCCAGCAGCTTTAAGGCGGGACTAGCGTTTGGTGAGCAGTTCTTC
CASSFKAGLAFGEQFF
>-|TRBV27|TRBD2|TRBJ2-5
TGTGCCAGCAGGCCTCGAGCGGGAGGGGAGACCCAGTACTTC
CASRPRAGGETQYF
>-|TRBV28|-|TRBJ1-2
TGTGCCAGCAGTTCTTCCGGGGGAGGCGAAACGGGCTATGGCTACACCTTC
CASSSSGGGETGYGYTF
>-|TRBV6-5|TRBD1|TRBJ1-1
TGTGCCAGCAGGGGACAGCACACTGAAGCTTTCTTT
CASRGQHTEAFF
>-|TRBV9|-|TRBJ2-1
TGTGCCAGCAGCGTAGGGGTGGGGACTCAGCAGTTCTTC
CASSVGVGTQQFF
>-|TRBV24-1|-|TRBJ2-5
TGTGCCACCAGTATGACGGGAGCAAAGGAGACCCAGTACTTC
CATSMTGAKETQYF
>-|TRBV4-3|TRBD1|TRBJ1-1
TGCGCCAGCAGACGGACAGGGGCAACTGAAGCTTTCTTT
CASRRTGATEAFF
>-|TRBV9|-|TRBJ1-2
TGTGCCAGCAGCGCCCCAGGGCGGCAGGGGTATGGCTACACCTTC
CASSAPGRQGYGYTF
>-|TRBV6-2/TRBV6-3|TRBD2|TRBJ2-1
TGTGCCAGCAGTATCCCTAGCGGGGGGCTTTACAATGAGCAGTTCTTC
CASSIPSGGLYNEQFF
>once|TRBV11-2|-|TRBJ2-7
TGTGCCAGCAGCTTTGGGGAGTACGAGCAGTACTTC
CASSFGEYEQYF
>-|TRBV27|-|TRBJ1-2
TGTGCCAGCAGTTTAGAAGGACACGCCAACTATGGCTACACCTTC
CASSLEGHANYGYTF
>-|TRBV11-1|TRBD2|TRBJ2-1
TGTGCCAGCAGTGGGACTAGCGGGATGTACAATGAGCAGTTCTTC
CASSGTSGMYNEQFF